The 20 T cell receptor beta chains in this list originate from one sample, sequenced in a study of blood T cell repertoires in COVID-19. Data came from immunoSEQ multiplex PCR; TCRdb stores just in-frame clones and leaves some out. The repertoire has hundreds of thousands of clones, approximately 86% of them found once; the top ten carry 1.3%. The sequenced sample was peripheral blood. Every receptor here comes from a woman aged 25 to 45 with COVID-19, enrolled during active disease.

CDR3 residues: CASSREPGTQYF. For the CDR3, the DNA is TGTGCCAGCAGTCGAGAGCCGGGGACCCAGTACTTC. V gene TRBV27 combines with J gene TRBJ2-5, with no clear D. CDR1 and CDR2 from the germline V gene are MNHEY and SMNVEV (reference sequence). Trimming took off 5 bases at V and 7 bases at J, with 11 bases between the two ends. The CDR3 totals 12 residues.

The sample holds one count of this clone. The chain employs TRBV7-9 and TRBJ1-1; TRBD1 is a possible D gene (5 bases). V lost 5 bases to trimming and J lost 1 base, with 11 bases between them. Looked up from germline, CDR1 is SEHNR and CDR2 is FQNEAQ (reference sequence). This CDR3 contains 14 residues. CDR3 in DNA: TGTGCCAGCAGCGTGGGGGGGGAGAACACTGAAGCTTTCTTT. Protein sequence: CASSVGGENTEAFF.

The rearrangement joins TRBV19 to TRBJ2-1; D gene ambiguous. Germline loops: CDR1 LNHDA, CDR2 SQIVND (reference sequence). This CDR3 comprises 13 residues. The CDR3 loop is CAEAPPPYNEQFF. The CDR3 region has the DNA TGTGCTGAGGCGCCTCCCCCCTACAATGAGCAGTTCTTC.

The rearrangement links TRBV5-4 to TRBJ2-7, with TRBD2 identical over 8 bases. Germline loops: CDR1 SGHNT, CDR2 YYREEE (reference sequence). CDR3 size: 15 residues. The ends lost 4 bases at V and 3 bases at J; junction bases unmatched: 9. The CDR3 DNA is TGTGCCAGCAGCCCAGTAGCGGGAAACTTCTACGAGCAGTACTTC. This sequence encodes CASSPVAGNFYEQYF.

The chain recombines TRBV6-6 with TRBJ2-5, with 10 nucleotides matching TRBD2. V trimming: 4 bases; J trimming: 5 bases; junction bases outside the gene matches: 4. The V gene's germline CDR1 is MNHNY and CDR2 SVGAGI (reference sequence). CDR3 length: 14 amino acids. In nucleotides, the CDR3 is TGTGCCAGCAGTTTGCTAGCGGGAGATGAGACCCAGTACTTC. This gives the protein CASSLLAGDETQYF.

This chain joins TRBV5-4 and TRBJ2-3; 10 bases map to TRBD2. The CDR3 loop spans 16 amino acids. Looked up from germline, CDR1 is SGHNT and CDR2 is YYREEE (reference sequence). The junction had 5 bases not matched to a gene; V was cut back by 3 bases and J by 1 base. CDR3 loop: CASSWNLAGGTDTQYF. The CDR3 DNA follows: TGTGCCAGCAGCTGGAACCTAGCGGGGGGCACAGATACGCAGTATTTT.

The chain has TRBV7-6 and TRBJ2-6, with 7 bases fitting TRBD1. The CDR3 is made up of 18 amino acids. J gave up 2 bases and V 1 base, and 8 bases lay outside the gene matches. Germline CDR1 SGHVS, CDR2 FNYEAQ. In nucleotides, the CDR3 is TGTGCCAGCAGCTTAGAGCTAGGGGGCGCAACTGGGGCCAACGTCCTGACTTTC. It specifies CASSLELGGATGANVLTF.

The chain carries TRBV9 and TRBJ2-7; 10 bases match TRBD2. Germline values: CDR1 SGDLS, CDR2 YYNGEE. CDR3 size: 16 residues. J gave up 6 bases and V 0 bases, and 9 bases lay outside the gene matches. In DNA form, the CDR3 reads TGTGCCAGCAGCGTAGGATCGCTAGCGGGGGCCCTCGAGCAGTACTTC. Translating it yields CASSVGSLAGALEQYF.

This clone was detected once. The gene calls are TRBV27 and TRBJ1-1, with 7 bases identical to TRBD1. After removal of 5 bases from V and 5 bases from J, the junction contained 5 bases not matched to a gene. Germline assignment: CDR1 MNHEY and CDR2 SMNVEV (reference sequence). This CDR3 contains 13 residues. The CDR3 here is CASSPGGGTEAFF. In DNA form, the CDR3 reads TGTGCCAGCAGTCCAGGGGGTGGGACTGAAGCTTTCTTT.

The V and J genes are TRBV7-8 and TRBJ1-1; D perhaps matches TRBD1 (6 bases). Trimming shortened V by 3 bases and J by 5 bases, and 10 bases separated the two germline ends. CDR3 length: 13 amino acids. CDR1 and CDR2 from the germline V gene are SGHVS and FQNEAQ. As DNA, the CDR3 is TGTGCCAGCAGCTTGGCAGGGGTGACTGAAGCTTTCTTT. Protein product: CASSLAGVTEAFF.

The table lists this clone with a few counts. The genes are TRBV2 and TRBJ1-5, with no clear D. Deletions cut 2 bases from V and 6 bases from J, with 11 bases between. The CDR3 contains 14 residues. The germline CDR1 and CDR2 sequences are SNHLY and FYNNEI. For the CDR3, the DNA is TGTGCCAGCAGTGAATTTAGGGAGCTTCAGCCCCAGCATTTT. Protein sequence: CASSEFRELQPQHF. Using reference TRBV2 and TRBJ1-5 for the parts outside the CDR3, the full variable domain is EPEVTQTPSHQVTQMGQEVILRCVPISNHLYFYWYRQILGQKVEFLVSFYNNEISEKSEIFDDQFSVERPDGSNFTLKIRSTKLEDSAMYFCASSEFRELQPQHFGDGTRLSIL.

This clone was seen only a few times. The chain has TRBV9 and TRBJ1-6; TRBD1 agrees at 9 bases. Germline V gene data show CDR1 as SGDLS and CDR2 as YYNGEE. The CDR3 runs 15 residues. Trimming removed 3 bases from V and 7 bases from J; junction bases left unmatched: 5. The CDR3 here is CASSEGTGNNSPLHF. CDR3 nucleotide sequence: TGTGCCAGCAGCGAAGGGACAGGGAACAATTCACCCCTCCACTTT.

This chain connects TRBV11-2 to TRBJ1-2, with D perhaps TRBD1 (5 bases). CDR1 and CDR2 from the germline V gene are SGHAT and FQNNGV. The V and J ends lost 0 bases and 2 bases respectively, with 7 bases between them. There are 14 residues in the CDR3. The CDR3 sequence: CASSLDGGNYGYTF. The CDR3 DNA follows: TGTGCCAGCAGCTTAGACGGGGGGAACTATGGCTACACCTTC.

V usage is TRBV5-6 and J usage is TRBJ1-1; D is unresolved. This CDR3 has 13 amino acids. Per germline, CDR1 SGHDT and CDR2 YYEEEE. The V and J ends lost 4 bases and 6 bases respectively, with 13 bases between them. The CDR3: CASSRFDRAEAFF. The CDR3, as DNA: TGTGCCAGCAGCCGATTCGACCGGGCTGAAGCTTTCTTT.

The V call is TRBV5-6, the J call TRBJ2-3; 7 bases map to TRBD1. The germline V gene has CDR1 SGHDT and CDR2 YYEEEE. The CDR3 runs to 14 residues. Trimming removed 3 bases from V and 1 base from J; junction bases left unmatched: 2. The CDR3 protein is CASSSGTGTDTQYF. Here the CDR3 DNA reads TGTGCCAGCAGCTCCGGGACAGGCACAGATACGCAGTATTTT.

The V and J genes are TRBV7-9 and TRBJ2-1; weak D call: TRBD1 (5 bases). Per the germline V gene, CDR1 is SEHNR and CDR2 is FQNEAQ (reference sequence). V shed 5 bases and J shed 0 bases, with 17 bases lying between them. This CDR3 region has 17 residues. CDR3 nucleotide sequence: TGTGCCAGCAGCCCAAAGGGCCCAGGGTTCTCCTACAATGAGCAGTTCTTC. Translating gives CASSPKGPGFSYNEQFF.

The chain links TRBV2 to TRBJ1-5; 9 nucleotides agree with TRBD1. Trimming took 4 bases from V and 7 from J; bases not matched to a gene: 8. Germline V gene data show CDR1 as SNHLY and CDR2 as FYNNEI. The CDR3 has 15 amino acids. The CDR3 reads CASSGGDRAGQPQHF. The CDR3, as DNA: TGTGCCAGCAGTGGGGGGGACAGGGCTGGCCAGCCCCAGCATTTT. Complete variable domain (other parts from reference TRBV2 and TRBJ1-5): EPEVTQTPSHQVTQMGQEVILRCVPISNHLYFYWYRQILGQKVEFLVSFYNNEISEKSEIFDDQFSVERPDGSNFTLKIRSTKLEDSAMYFCASSGGDRAGQPQHFGDGTRLSIL.

V is TRBV20-1 and J is TRBJ2-7, with 11 nucleotides matching TRBD2. The ends lost 3 bases at V and 1 base at J; junction bases unmatched: 11. Germline assignment: CDR1 DFQATT and CDR2 SNEGSKA (reference sequence). The CDR3 runs to 17 residues. The DNA of the CDR3 is TGCAGTGCTAGTATGGGTAGCGGGAGGGCCGGATCCTACGAGCAGTACTTC. Protein sequence: CSASMGSGRAGSYEQYF.

V is TRBV6-5 and J is TRBJ1-1; 7 bases align to TRBD1. J lost 1 base, V lost 2 bases, and 4 bases had no gene match. The CDR3 has 15 amino acids. Germline CDR1 reads MNHEY; CDR2 reads SVGAGI. CDR3 DNA sequence: TGTGCCAGCAGTTACCCAGAGGGGGCGAACACTGAAGCTTTCTTT. Translation: CASSYPEGANTEAFF.

The table lists this clone with a count of one. The genes are TRBV9 and TRBJ1-1, with D perhaps TRBD1 (5 bases). The CDR3 loop spans 14 amino acids. Per germline, CDR1 SGDLS and CDR2 YYNGEE. V was shortened by 4 bases and J by 4 bases, with 14 bases between the two germline ends. The CDR3 region is CASSPQGIGTEAFF. DNA of the CDR3: TGTGCCAGCAGCCCCCAGGGTATTGGCACTGAAGCTTTCTTT.